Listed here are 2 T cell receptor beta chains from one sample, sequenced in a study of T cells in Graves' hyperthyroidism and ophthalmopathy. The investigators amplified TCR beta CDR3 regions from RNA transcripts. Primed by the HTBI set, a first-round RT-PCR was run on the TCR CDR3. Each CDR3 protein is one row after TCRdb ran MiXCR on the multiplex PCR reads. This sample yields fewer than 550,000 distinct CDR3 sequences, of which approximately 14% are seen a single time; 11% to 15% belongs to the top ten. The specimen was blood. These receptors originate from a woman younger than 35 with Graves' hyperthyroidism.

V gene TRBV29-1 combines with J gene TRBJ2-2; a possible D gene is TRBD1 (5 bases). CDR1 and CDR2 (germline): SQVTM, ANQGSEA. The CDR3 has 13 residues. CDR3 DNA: TGCAGTGCGGCATGGGGCTCGAGCGGGGAGCTGTTTTTT. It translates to CSAAWGSSGELFF.

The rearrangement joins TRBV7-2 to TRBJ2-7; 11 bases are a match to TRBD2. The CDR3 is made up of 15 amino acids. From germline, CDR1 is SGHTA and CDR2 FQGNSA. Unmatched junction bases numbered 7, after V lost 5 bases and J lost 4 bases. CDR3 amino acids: CASSPTSGSEYEQYF. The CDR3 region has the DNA TGTGCCAGCAGCCCCACTAGCGGGAGTGAGTACGAGCAGTACTTC.